This TCR beta chain was profiled in a study of shared clonotypes between healthy human individuals. Study-wide points: Limitation of the genetic and exposure-history diversity represented came from the few donors. Generation probabilities of non-shared clonotypes were lower (relative to those shared by all four donors).

To note about this clone: The antigen is undetermined.

The assay was immunoSEQ multiplex PCR, and TCRdb's table has in-frame clones only and misses some. This sample has roughly 2.5 million clones, with around 94% found just once. The length of the CDR3 is 14 residues. Between the trimmed V and J ends, which lost 3 bases and 2 bases, there was a span of 8 bases. Germline CDR1 and CDR2: MRHNA and SNTAGT. Donors, without exception, were Caucasian adults residing in Nashville, Tennessee. From CD4+ cells came CD45RA+ naive and CD45RA-negative memory subsets. Specimen: naive CD4+ T cells sorted from blood. The subset is: CD45RA+ positively selected. The TCR comes from a man aged 18 to 35 in good health. This sequence joins TRBV6-4 and TRBJ1-3; tentatively, D is TRBD1 (5 bases). CDR3 residues: CASSEGGPGNTIYF. In DNA, the CDR3 is TGTGCCAGCAGTGAGGGGGGACCTGGAAACACCATATATTTT.